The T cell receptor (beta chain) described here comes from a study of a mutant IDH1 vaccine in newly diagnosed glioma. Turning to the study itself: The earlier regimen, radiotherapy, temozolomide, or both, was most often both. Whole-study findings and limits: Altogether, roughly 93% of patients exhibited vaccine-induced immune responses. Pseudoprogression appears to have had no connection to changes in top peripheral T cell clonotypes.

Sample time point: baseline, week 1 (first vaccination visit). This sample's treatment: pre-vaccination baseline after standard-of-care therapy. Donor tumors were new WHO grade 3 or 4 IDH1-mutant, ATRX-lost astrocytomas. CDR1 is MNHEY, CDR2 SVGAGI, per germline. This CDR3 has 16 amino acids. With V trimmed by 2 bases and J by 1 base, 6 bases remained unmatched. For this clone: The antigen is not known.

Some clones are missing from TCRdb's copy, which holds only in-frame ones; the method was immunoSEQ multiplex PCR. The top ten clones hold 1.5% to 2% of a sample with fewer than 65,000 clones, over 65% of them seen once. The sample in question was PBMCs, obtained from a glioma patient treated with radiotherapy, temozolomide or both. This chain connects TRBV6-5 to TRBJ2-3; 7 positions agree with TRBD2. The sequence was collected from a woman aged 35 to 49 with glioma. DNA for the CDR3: TGTGCCAGCAGTTACCCGGAGCGGGGAGGCACAGATACGCAGTATTTT. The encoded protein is CASSYPERGGTDTQYF.